The 24 T cell receptor beta chains listed next were all sequenced from one sample in a study of shared clonotypes between healthy human individuals (dated by TCRdb to about 2020). The library was produced with the immunoSEQ multiplex PCR assay. TCRdb obtained this table from immuneACCESS and retained in-frame rearrangements with V and J assigned. These tables miss some clones; where compared with another copy, unresolved V genes account for less than half of the shortfall, and the remainder is unexplained. The sample data list about 510,000 clones, and around 96% of these were observed just once. The ten largest clones capture 0.055% to 0.075% of the sample. Sequenced sample: naive CD4+ T cells sorted from blood. The cell subset or site label corresponds to: CD45RA+ positively selected. The receptor set was obtained from a woman aged 25-40 years in good health.

The chain has TRBV2 and TRBJ1-3, with D maybe TRBD1 (5 bases). Germline V gene data show CDR1 as SNHLY and CDR2 as FYNNEI. The V end was cut by 7 bases, the J end by 2 bases, with 9 bases between. This CDR3 region has 13 residues. This CDR3 reads CASTVGAGNTIYF. CDR3 sequence (DNA): TGTGCCAGCACGGTAGGGGCTGGAAACACCATATATTTT.

The chain recombines TRBV7-7 with TRBJ2-7; D is unresolved. Germline V lookup: CDR1 SSHAT, CDR2 FNYEAQ (reference sequence). CDR3 length equals 13 residues. Trimming removed 5 bases from V and 6 bases from J, with 14 bases in between. This CDR3 is CASSTWDKGEQYF. In DNA form, the CDR3 reads TGTGCCAGCAGCACCTGGGATAAGGGCGAGCAGTACTTC. Supplemented by reference TRBV7-7 and TRBJ2-7, the full variable domain reads GAGVSQSPRYKVTKRGQDVTLRCDPISSHATLYWYQQALGQGPEFLTYFNYEAQPDKSGLPSDRFSAERPEGSISTLTIQRTEQRDSAMYRCASSTWDKGEQYFGPGTRLTVT.

The J gene is TRBJ2-7, the V gene TRBV4-2, with TRBD1 identical over 7 bases. The CDR3 sequence is 17 residues long. The germline gives CDR1 LGHNA, CDR2 YNFKEQ. The junction had 8 bases not matched to a gene; V was cut back by 0 bases and J by 0 bases. The chain's CDR3 is CASSQDLNRDSSYEQYF. The CDR3 DNA sequence: TGTGCCAGCAGCCAAGATCTGAACAGGGACAGCTCCTACGAGCAGTACTTC.

The V call is TRBV11-1, the J call TRBJ2-7, with D possibly matching TRBD2 (6 bases). The germline gives CDR1 SGHAT, CDR2 FQDESV (reference sequence). This CDR3 is built from 14 residues. V was cut by 4 bases and J by 1 base, with 11 bases left in between. DNA of the CDR3: TGTGCCAGCAGCTCGCTAGGGACTTCCTACGAGCAGTACTTC. Its protein product is CASSSLGTSYEQYF. Complete variable domain (other parts from reference TRBV11-1 and TRBJ2-7): EAEVAQSPRYKITEKSQAVAFWCDPISGHATLYWYRQILGQGPELLVQFQDESVVDDSQLPKDRFSAERLKGVDSTLKIQPAELGDSAMYLCASSSLGTSYEQYFGPGTRLTVT.

The chain recombines TRBV28 with TRBJ2-3; no firm D call. The CDR3 runs to 19 residues. In germline, CDR1 is MDHEN, CDR2 SYDVKM. Trimming pared 5 bases from V and 2 bases from J, leaving 26 bases between. The CDR3 DNA reads TGTGCCAGCAGTACTCAGGACCATAGGGCCCACACACACACAGATACGCAGTATTTT. This gives the protein CASSTQDHRAHTHTDTQYF.

Here the CDR3 reads CASGQGPFYEQYF. In DNA, the CDR3 is TGTGCCAGCGGGCAGGGGCCTTTCTACGAGCAGTACTTC. V gene TRBV28 combines with J gene TRBJ2-7, with D maybe TRBD1 (6 bases). V shed 8 bases and J shed 3 bases, with 14 bases lying between them. Germline V CDR1 and CDR2: MDHEN, SYDVKM. This CDR3 has 13 residues.

The V and J genes are TRBV28 and TRBJ1-1; D remains ambiguous. Germline loops: CDR1 MDHEN, CDR2 SYDVKM. The CDR3 loop spans 12 amino acids. The V end lost 6 bases, the J end lost 8 bases, and 13 bases lay between the germline ends. The chain's CDR3 is CASRFGPQEAFF. The CDR3 coding sequence is TGTGCCAGCAGATTTGGACCCCAGGAAGCTTTCTTT.

V and J are TRBV6-1 and TRBJ2-1, with D unclear. The CDR3 contains 17 residues. The germline V gene has CDR1 MNHNS and CDR2 SASEGT. The V end was cut by 2 bases, the J end by 0 bases, with 14 bases between. DNA of the CDR3: TGTGCCAGCAGTGAATCACCGACCTCCGACTCCTACAATGAGCAGTTCTTC. Its translation is CASSESPTSDSYNEQFF.

CDR3 nucleotides: TGCGCCAGCAGCGGGGGACGGGGATTCTCGAATACGCAGTATTTT. Translated, it gives CASSGGRGFSNTQYF. The genes are TRBV5-1 and TRBJ2-3; D is possibly TRBD1 or TRBD2 (5 bases each). V lost 4 bases to trimming and J lost 7 bases, with 19 bases between them. The CDR3 is 15 residues long. Germline CDR1 SGHRS, CDR2 YFSETQ.

The CDR3 DNA sequence: TGTGCCAGCAGTTACTCCCACTTTTACACTGAAGCTTTCTTT. The encoded protein is CASSYSHFYTEAFF. The chain couples TRBV6-5 to TRBJ1-1; unclear D gene. V shed 0 bases and J shed 3 bases, with 8 bases lying between them. The germline gives CDR1 MNHEY, CDR2 SVGAGI. This CDR3 has 14 amino acids.

This clone was seen a single time. The gene calls are TRBV19 and TRBJ2-7, with 9 bases fitting TRBD1. With V trimmed by 4 bases and J by 2 bases, 6 bases remained unmatched. The CDR3 extends over 15 amino acids. Looked up from germline, CDR1 is LNHDA and CDR2 is SQIVND (reference sequence). CDR3 DNA: TGTGCCAGTAGTACCCGGACAGGGGCCCCCTACGAGCAGTACTTC. Translating it yields CASSTRTGAPYEQYF. Looking up the rest from reference TRBV19 and TRBJ2-7 gives the full variable domain: DGGITQSPKYLFRKEGQNVTLSCEQNLNHDAMYWYRQDPGQGLRLIYYSQIVNDFQKGDIAEGYSVSREKKESFPLTVTSAQKNPTAFYLCASSTRTGAPYEQYFGPGTRLTVT.

The count of this clone is one. J is TRBJ2-5 and V is TRBV5-1; the D gene could be TRBD1 or TRBD2 (7 bases each). The CDR3 extends over 13 amino acids. CDR1 and CDR2 from the germline V gene are SGHRS and YFSETQ. Trimming cost V 4 bases and J 7 bases, with 14 bases left between them. CDR3 sequence: CASSGDREGTQYF. The CDR3 DNA sequence: TGCGCCAGCAGCGGCGACAGGGAGGGGACCCAGTACTTC.

The CDR3 protein is CASRNDRDQETQYF. The DNA of the CDR3 is TGTGCCAGCAGGAATGACAGGGATCAAGAGACCCAGTACTTC. The V call is TRBV6-5, the J call TRBJ2-5; 7 nucleotides agree with TRBD1. The CDR3 covers 14 residues. CDR1 and CDR2 (germline): MNHEY, SVGAGI. Trimming took 6 bases from V and 2 from J; bases not matched to a gene: 6.

The V call is TRBV5-1, the J call TRBJ2-7; 9 bases match TRBD2. The V gene's germline CDR1 is SGHRS and CDR2 YFSETQ. V was clipped by 0 bases and J by 0 bases; unmatched bases: 7. The CDR3 contains 17 residues. In DNA form, the CDR3 reads TGCGCCAGCAGCTTGGGGGCTAGCGGGATACTCTCCTACGAGCAGTACTTC. This gives the protein CASSLGASGILSYEQYF.

This clone came up a few times. At the DNA level, this CDR3 is encoded by other sequences in the same sample as well. The chain links TRBV10-3 to TRBJ1-5; no clear D gene. Germline loops: CDR1 ENHRY, CDR2 SYGVKD. Trimming took 2 bases from V and 4 from J, leaving 3 bases between them. This CDR3 comprises 12 residues. The CDR3 is CAISEGNQPQHF. The CDR3, as DNA: TGTGCCATCAGTGAGGGGAATCAGCCCCAGCATTTT.

The DNA for the CDR3 is TGTGCCAGCAGTCCCGGGAAGGGGAGTCAGCCCCAGCATTTT. Protein sequence: CASSPGKGSQPQHF. The chain carries TRBV6-5 and TRBJ1-5, with D perhaps matching TRBD1 (5 bases). The CDR3 has 14 residues. Per the germline V gene, CDR1 is MNHEY and CDR2 is SVGAGI. Trimming stripped 5 bases from V and 6 bases from J, with 14 bases between.

The CDR3 loop is CASRASGELFF. CDR3 coding DNA: TGCGCCAGCAGAGCGTCCGGGGAGCTGTTTTTT. The chain recombines TRBV5-1 with TRBJ2-2; D ambiguous. There are 11 residues in the CDR3. Germline lookup yields CDR1 SGHRS and CDR2 YFSETQ. V gave up 5 bases and J gave up 6 bases, with 5 bases separating them.

J is TRBJ2-3 and V is TRBV30; 10 bases are a match to TRBD2. Unmatched junction bases numbered 9, after V lost 0 bases and J lost 6 bases. This CDR3 has 16 residues. CDR1 and CDR2 from the germline V gene are GTSNPN and SVGIG (reference sequence). The chain's CDR3 is CAWSVTSGATADTQYF. The DNA for the CDR3 is TGTGCCTGGAGTGTAACTAGCGGGGCAACCGCTGATACGCAGTATTTT.

The rearrangement uses TRBV11-2 and TRBJ2-1; no firm D call. The CDR3 runs 17 residues. CDR1 SGHAT and CDR2 FQNNGV come from the germline V gene. V lost 0 bases and J lost 9, with 21 bases in between. CDR3 sequence (DNA): TGTGCCAGCAGCTTAGACCCCCGAGCCTCACGATGGGGTGAGCAGTTCTTC. This encodes CASSLDPRASRWGEQFF.

The chain couples TRBV10-3 to TRBJ2-1; tentatively, D is TRBD1 or TRBD2 (6 bases each). Between the trimmed V and J ends, which lost 3 bases and 6 bases, there was a span of 21 bases. The CDR3 is 17 amino acids. Germline-derived CDR1 and CDR2 are ENHRY and SYGVKD. The CDR3 protein is CAISDFRGKGLINEQFF. In DNA, the CDR3 is TGTGCCATCAGTGACTTCAGGGGTAAGGGACTGATCAATGAGCAGTTCTTC.

V gene TRBV28 combines with J gene TRBJ1-2; weak D call: TRBD1 (6 bases). V was clipped by 6 bases and J by 7 bases, with 15 bases between them. The germline gives CDR1 MDHEN, CDR2 SYDVKM. CDR3 length: 13 residues. CDR3 in DNA: TGTGCCAGCAGAGCCGACAGGAGTCGTGGCTACACCTTC. It encodes CASRADRSRGYTF.

This sequence joins TRBV5-1 and TRBJ2-7, with D perhaps assigned TRBD1 or TRBD2 (5 bases each). CDR3 length: 14 amino acids. Trimming removed 0 bases at V and 7 bases at J, with 14 bases between. Germline lookup yields CDR1 SGHRS and CDR2 YFSETQ. The CDR3 here is CASSLGGTPREQYF. The DNA of the CDR3 is TGCGCCAGCAGCTTGGGGGGGACCCCGAGGGAGCAGTACTTC. The complete variable domain, with remaining parts taken from reference TRBV5-1 and TRBJ2-7, reads KAGVTQTPRYLIKTRGQQVTLSCSPISGHRSVSWYQQTPGQGLQFLFEYFSETQRNKGNFPGRFSGRQFSNSRSEMNVSTLELGDSALYLCASSLGGTPREQYFGPGTRLTVT.

V gene TRBV15 combines with J gene TRBJ2-7, with 7 bases aligning to TRBD2. The CDR3 totals 14 residues. V lost 1 base and J lost 2; bases outside the gene matches: 2. The V gene's germline CDR1 is LNHNV and CDR2 YYDKDF (reference sequence). The CDR3 nucleotides are TGTGCCACCAGCAGAGGCGGGAGCCCCTACGAGCAGTACTTC. Its translation is CATSRGGSPYEQYF.

The chain recombines TRBV7-2 with TRBJ1-1; D perhaps matches TRBD1 (5 bases). The germline gives CDR1 SGHTA, CDR2 FQGNSA. This CDR3 contains 15 residues. The ends were cut back, 1 base at V and 1 base at J, with 10 bases in the middle. CDR3 nucleotides: TGTGCCAGCAGCTTAGGGTTCAGGGCGAACACTGAAGCTTTCTTT. It yields the protein CASSLGFRANTEAFF.